This T cell receptor beta chain is drawn from a study of blood T cells in healthy people across ages. Trimming cost V 3 bases and J 9 bases; bases outside gene matches: 9. The CDR3 contains 14 residues. Per germline, CDR1 DFQATT and CDR2 SNEGSKA (reference sequence). With respect to this clonotype: Antigen specificity is unknown.

The study's findings and limits: Age advanced and TCR beta diversity per million T cells fell, roughly linearly.

Combining a sample-barcoded 5' primer with a J-beta primer mix, a second PCR ran for roughly 6 to 12 cycles. TCRdb re-analysed the 5' RACE reads in MiXCR, keeping a single row per CDR3 protein. This sample has around 1,000,000 distinct CDR3 sequences, with roughly two fifths found just once. The TCR originated in a man younger than 35 in good health. The rearrangement uses TRBV20-1 and TRBJ1-5, with TRBD1 identical over 9 bases. The sequencing input was blood. The CDR3 coding sequence is TGCAGTGCTAGGGGGACAGGGCCCAGGACGCCCCAGCATTTT. Amino acids: CSARGTGPRTPQHF.